The subject of this entry is one T cell receptor (beta chain). Its binding antigen is unknown. No base quality information exists; no much larger clone differs at one position. These data come from a study of cytomegalovirus exposure and HLA in healthy donors (dated by TCRdb to the late 2010s). Regarding the complete study: In an earlier analysis of 587 of the donors, 276 Gb of sequence data and 100 million or so unique TCR beta sequences from some 170 million T cells were reported. An early release that covered roughly 600 HLA-typed donors contained 300 to 350 gigabases of sequencing data and some 87 million unique TCR sequences. Of the 398 genotyped donors, 65% to 90% fell in the genetic ancestry cluster associated with self-reported Caucasian donors. The study aimed to test whether signatures of past pathogen exposure could be identified by cataloging public T cell receptors. Using immunosequencing, the study profiled T cell repertoires from 500 to 800 subjects and related those repertoires to cytomegalovirus serostatus. Along with the roughly 710-subject first cohort, a separate validation cohort of roughly 110 different subjects was used. To predict cytomegalovirus infection status, the study combined high-throughput TCR immunosequencing, statistical association of individual TCRs with disease status, and machine learning. A later analysis re-examined previously published TCR beta repertoires from about 700 donors and added high-resolution HLA genotyping to investigate patterns of TCR occurrence. Rather than drawing on any new phenotypic data, the later analysis identified candidate immune exposures from TCR beta sequences and the way those sequences occurred across donors. An earlier analysis of several hundred of the donors applied high-throughput TCR beta sequencing to assess whether each TCR beta V gene segment acted as functional or pseudogenic. Donor age, sex, ethnicity and CMV serostatus were collected together with the repertoire data. Genome-wide SNP genotypes for about three fifths of the roughly 670 donors were used in a later genetic analysis, which treated that subset as a discovery cohort. All discovery cohort repertoires had been generated on a single sequencing platform. HLA typing included class I and class II loci at four-digit resolution. The number of typed donors differed by locus: 629-630 for A, B, C, DRB1 and DQB1; 522 for DQA1; some 590 for DPA1; and 450 to 480 for DPB1. Several DR-DQ haplotypes were treated as single units for association and clustering because of strong linkage in the cohort. Across 300 to 400 genotyped donors of the cohort, an average of roughly 200,000 unique TCR beta nucleotide sequences per donor were sequenced, and roughly 20% of those sequences were non-productive. General study outcomes and caveats: In a later analysis, TCR association rates were found to vary across HLA loci, with the most associated TCRs seen for DRB1 alleles and the fewest for HLA-C alleles. The cohort was sequenced for TCR beta chains only, and without alpha or paired-chain data the features that could be detected were limited. In the study, roughly 160 TCR beta chains were listed as associated with cytomegalovirus. It was suggested by the authors that the approach could potentially be generalized to other disease states and immunological phenotypes. A further reported finding was that TCR beta sequences accurately predicted the HLA-A and HLA-B alleles for most subjects in the first cohort. Across donors, most TCR sequences were observed very rarely, whereas some public TCRs were present in many individuals. A later genetic analysis associated a missense DCLRE1C variant with V-gene and J-gene trimming of TCR beta chains, and an independent cohort replicated the association. A later analysis associated 16,951 TCR beta sequences with specific HLA alleles at a false discovery rate of 0.05. Because counts were too low, some 17 rarely observed V segments, including chromosome 9 orphons, were left out of the earlier analysis of some 600 of the donors. Strong co-occurrence of HLA alleles, especially DR and DQ, made assigning TCR associations to individual alleles difficult. In a later analysis, HLA-associated TCR beta chains were found to be more clonally expanded and to have lower generation probabilities than equally common non-associated chains. A cluster of highly shared sequence variants was judged likely to be a technical artifact of the sequencing pipeline. In an earlier analysis of 587 of the donors, most TCR beta V segments were observed in productive rearrangements about 90% or about 30% of the time, broadly matching IMGT annotations. In vitro tests confirmed that three of the cytomegalovirus-associated TCR beta chains recognize cytomegalovirus antigens. In a later analysis, most CMV-associated TCR beta chains were found to appear HLA-restricted, with HLA associations seemingly driven largely by CMV exposure. Compared with the roughly 700-donor mean, donors in an Asian-associated ancestry cluster had fewer N-insertions in productive TCRs, according to a later genetic analysis. In a later analysis, several top co-occurrence clusters were reported to appear linked to parvovirus B19, influenza, CMV and Epstein-Barr virus. Cytomegalovirus status was reported to be diagnosed by the classifier with high specificity and sensitivity in both the original and validation cohorts. Correlated functional status among segregating V segments might reflect linkage disequilibrium, but an unknown experimental factor could not be ruled out. CMV serostatus was the only immune exposure information available for the cohort. HLA typing was unavailable for some donors at each locus, so association tests used only the typed subset. The presence/absence analyses assumed that sequencing depth was roughly uniform across donors, and that assumption may not be true.

The cohort was made up of approximately 700 healthy bone marrow donors. All cohort members were sampled while nominally healthy, although unrecorded immune exposures were likely present. The donor was CMV seronegative and belonged to the group of 352 seronegative cohort members. A peripheral blood sample was provided by each donor, and peripheral blood mononuclear cells were used for TCR beta sequencing. Genomic DNA was extracted from the blood cell samples with the Qiagen DNeasy Blood Extraction Kit. The receptor library was made with the immunoSEQ multiplex PCR assay. For the multiplex PCR, a mixture combining 60 forward primers for TCR Vbeta segments and 13 reverse primers for TCR Jbeta segments was used. Amplification of the CDR3 region of rearranged TCR beta genes was performed with a multiplex PCR assay on genomic DNA. The amplified TCR beta libraries were sequenced on the Illumina HiSeq System as 87-base-pair reads. On the authors' methods: A later analysis tallied 75 million to 95 million unique TCR beta chains across the 640 or so repertoires, and roughly 11 million of those chains were shared by two or more donors. Raw reads were error-corrected and collapsed into unique sequences with a nearest-neighbor algorithm that merged closely related sequences to remove PCR and sequencing errors. Alignment of CDR3 sequences to IMGT reference sequences was used to assign V, D and J gene segments. For a sequence to be retained, a match of at least six nucleotides was required to both a V gene segment and a J gene segment. A rearrangement counted as productive if the CDR3 had no stop codons and remained in frame with V and J, and every other rearrangement counted as non-productive. Following IMGT convention, CDR3 was defined as the stretch from the second conserved V-encoded cysteine up to the conserved J-encoded phenylalanine. The earlier analysis of about 500 of the donors excluded sequences that lacked an unambiguous match to a single V gene segment. An earlier analysis of 450 to 650 of the donors called V segments functional above 56.7% productive rearrangements and segregating when the between-donor standard deviation exceeded 5%. A statistical classification framework was developed to diagnose cytomegalovirus status using the catalog of TCR beta chain sequences. A later analysis assigned V and J genes by comparing TCR nucleotide sequences with IMGT/GENE-DB human TR gene sequences. A later analysis assigned CDR3 sequences and most-parsimonious VDJ recombination scenarios with the TCRdist pipeline. In a later analysis, every TCR beta chain was defined by the combination of its CDR3 amino acid sequence and its V-gene family, and reads without a unique V-gene family were dropped. To address suspected cross-contamination and a sequencing artifact, a later analysis removed some 620 highly shared, low-generation-probability nucleotide sequences. In a later analysis, a clonal expansion index was calculated for each public chain from normalized within-repertoire ranks of inferred template counts. In a later analysis, generation probabilities were computed with a VDJ recombination model fitted to out-of-frame rearrangements, and the resulting probabilities were checked against IGoR. A later analysis scored TCR-TCR, TCR-HLA and TCR-CMV co-occurrence with hypergeometric tests, applying a repertoire-size bias correction to TCR pairs. False discovery rates were estimated in a later analysis by permuting HLA or CMV assignments 20 times. A later analysis grouped co-occurring TCRs with DBSCAN, adding TCRdist sequence similarity when clustering within HLA-allele-positive subsets. Repertoires with fewer than 30,000 or more than 120,000 public chains were left out of co-occurrence clustering, as were five repertoires with anomalous nucleotide sharing. Not all clones reach the TCRdb copy of this immuneACCESS table, which keeps in-frame sequences only. Checked studies attribute under half of the gap to unresolved V genes and leave the rest unexplained. Clone size and the V and J calls come from that table; the DNA yielded D and trimming. In this sample the table shows a few hundred thousand clones, about 93% of which occur a single time. In total, the top ten clones hold 1.7% of the sample.

This TCR derives from a girl aged 2-10 years in good health and CMV-seronegative. Sequenced material: PBMCs.

This receptor has the CDR3 CATGFGTGVADTQYF. The DNA sequence is TGTGCCACCGGATTCGGGACAGGGGTGGCAGATACGCAGTATTTT. The rearrangement joined TRBV28 to TRBJ2-3, with 10 bases matching TRBD1. The germline V end is reduced by 10 bases and the J end by 4 bases; junction bases left unmatched: 11. CDR1 and CDR2 were assigned from the germline V gene as MDHEN and SYDVKM. The CDR3 numbers 15 residues from cysteine through phenylalanine. The entry retains the CDR3 DNA only, 45 bases that are in frame from base 1.